The next 7 T cell receptor beta chains were all read from a single sample in a study of blood T cells in healthy people across ages. For the second PCR, which ran for 7 to 11 cycles, a sample-barcoded 5' primer and a J-beta primer mix were used. TCRdb ran MiXCR on the 5' RACE reads and lists one entry per CDR3 protein. The table shows about 830,000 distinct CDR3 sequences, with about 59% occurring only once. Sample: blood. The receptors were gathered from a man aged 25-45 years in good health.

This clonotype was detected once. One end of the junction does not line up with germline, which may come from a read error. The chain combines TRBV7-9 with TRBJ2-5; D gene uncertain. CDR1 and CDR2 (germline): SEHNR, FQNEAQ (reference sequence). The CDR3 has 13 residues. The CDR3: CASSFDQMETRYF. As DNA, the CDR3 is TGTGCCAGCAGCTTTGATCAAATGGAGACCCGGTACTTC.

For this clonotype: A much larger clone lies a single base off, so this may be a read error. The chain links TRBV25-1 to TRBJ2-1; 8 bases agree with TRBD1. The J call may be in error: the DNA end matches TRBJ2-7 better. CDR3 length: 15 amino acids. Per germline, CDR1 MGHDK and CDR2 SYGVNS. For the CDR3, the DNA is TGTGCCAGCAGTGAAAGGCAGGGGGCTTACAATGAGCAGTACTTC. It codes for CASSERQGAYNEQYF.

The chain joins TRBV5-1 to TRBJ2-1; 8 bases line up with TRBD2. The J segment lost 6 bases and the V segment lost 2 bases, leaving 7 bases of the junction unmatched. Germline V gene data show CDR1 as SGHRS and CDR2 as YFSETQ. CDR3 size: 15 residues. DNA of the CDR3: TGCGCCAGCAGCTTAACTAGCGGCACCACCAATGAGCAGTTCTTC. As protein: CASSLTSGTTNEQFF. The full variable domain, its missing parts supplied by reference TRBV5-1 and TRBJ2-1, is KAGVTQTPRYLIKTRGQQVTLSCSPISGHRSVSWYQQTPGQGLQFLFEYFSETQRNKGNFPGRFSGRQFSNSRSEMNVSTLELGDSALYLCASSLTSGTTNEQFFGPGTRLTVL.

This clonotype was counted at least ten times. The chain links TRBV12-3 or TRBV12-4 to TRBJ2-7, with TRBD1 matching over 9 bases. With V trimmed by 4 bases and J by 3 bases, 7 bases remained unmatched. The CDR3 covers 15 residues. The CDR3 reads CASSSPGQGIYEQYF. In nucleotides, the CDR3 is TGTGCCAGCAGTTCACCGGGACAGGGTATCTACGAGCAGTACTTC.

The V and J genes are TRBV4-1 and TRBJ2-7; 8 bases map to TRBD1. Trimming at V came to 1 base and at J to 6 bases, leaving 8 bases not matched to a gene. CDR3 length equals 15 residues. The germline CDR1 and CDR2 sequences are MGHRA and YSYEKL. The CDR3 nucleotides read TGCGCCAGCAGCCAAGTAAACAGGGGGTCGGGCGAGCAGTACTTC. Translation gives CASSQVNRGSGEQYF.

This clonotype was detected only a few times. The rearrangement uses TRBV6-5 and TRBJ2-3; TRBD2 might be the D (6 bases). Germline CDR1 and CDR2: MNHEY and SVGAGI. The CDR3 runs to 15 residues. Trimming took off 6 bases at V and 4 bases at J, with 17 bases between the two ends. The CDR3 sequence: CASSAFESGADTQYF. CDR3 bases: TGTGCCAGCAGCGCCTTCGAATCGGGGGCAGATACGCAGTATTTT.

The chain couples TRBV6-4 to TRBJ1-5; tentatively, D is TRBD1 (5 bases). The CDR3 runs to 15 residues. Germline V gene lookup returns CDR1 MRHNA and CDR2 SNTAGT. V lost 5 bases and J 5 bases, leaving 16 bases between the germline ends. This CDR3 is CASSPRGGSYQPQHF. The CDR3 DNA sequence: TGTGCCAGCAGTCCCCGCGGGGGATCCTATCAGCCCCAGCATTTT.